This entry lists 30 T cell receptor beta chains sequenced from one sample in a study of TIL therapy for anti-PD-1-resistant metastatic lung cancer. The time point: pre-treatment sample, taken before nivolumab and TIL therapy. Most excised metastases sampled were pleural nodules or supraclavicular lymph nodes. This was the immunoSEQ v3 assay. Libraries were prepared by immunoSEQ multiplex PCR; TCRdb keeps only in-frame clonotypes and omits some of them. The sample lists some 90,000 clones; about three fifths were seen once. Sequencing was performed on tumor tissue, taken at baseline. The receptors here all came from a person aged 25-85 years with non-small cell lung cancer.

This clone has only one observation. V usage is TRBV30 and J usage is TRBJ1-3, with D perhaps matching TRBD1 (6 bases). Trimming left V 5 bases short and J 0 bases short, with 17 bases between. Germline V lookup: CDR1 GTSNPN, CDR2 SVGIG (reference sequence). This CDR3 contains 16 residues. CDR3 sequence (DNA): TGTGCCTGGTCAATACCGGGGGCCTACTCTGGAAACACCATATATTTT. Protein product: CAWSIPGAYSGNTIYF.

The rearrangement uses TRBV3-1 (or the pseudogene TRBV3-2) and TRBJ2-5; TRBD2 matches 15 bases. CDR1 LGHDT and CDR2 YNNKEL come from the germline V gene (reference sequence). The CDR3 is made up of 16 amino acids. V shed 4 bases and J 5 bases; nucleotides not matched to a gene: 5. CDR3 loop: CASSLGLAGGRETQYF. The CDR3 DNA reads TGTGCCAGCAGCCTAGGACTAGCGGGGGGGCGGGAGACCCAGTACTTC.

The chain couples TRBV5-6 to TRBJ2-1; D ambiguous. Per the germline V gene, CDR1 is SGHDT and CDR2 is YYEEEE. This CDR3 comprises 14 residues. Trimming took 7 bases from V and 1 from J, leaving 12 bases between them. The DNA for the CDR3 is TGTGCCAGCTCGTGGCTGTTTTCCTACAATGAGCAGTTCTTC. This codes for CASSWLFSYNEQFF.

This clone was found a few times. V is TRBV2 and J is TRBJ1-5; D might be TRBD1 (5 bases). This CDR3 contains 14 residues. V was trimmed by 4 bases and J by 6 bases, leaving 13 bases between them. Germline CDR1 is SNHLY and CDR2 is FYNNEI. The CDR3 DNA follows: TGTGCCAGCAGTGGGGTAGGGCAGGGTCAGCCCCAGCATTTT. The encoded protein is CASSGVGQGQPQHF.

The J gene is TRBJ2-2, the V gene TRBV4-3, with 9 bases that match TRBD1. With 0 bases clipped from V and 6 bases from J, the junction kept 8 bases outside the gene matches. This CDR3 has 17 amino acids. The germline V gene encodes CDR1 LGHNA and CDR2 YSLEER. The CDR3 here is CASSQEDRGWGSGELFF. The CDR3 bases are TGCGCCAGCAGCCAAGAGGACAGGGGATGGGGGTCCGGGGAGCTGTTTTTT.

The V call is TRBV25-1, the J call TRBJ1-2; D is perhaps TRBD1 (6 bases). Per the germline V gene, CDR1 is MGHDK and CDR2 is SYGVNS. The ends were cut back, 3 bases at V and 7 bases at J, with 15 bases in the middle. This CDR3 has 14 amino acids. The CDR3 spells CASSEGHAPSGYTF. Here the CDR3 DNA reads TGTGCCAGCAGTGAGGGACATGCACCGAGTGGCTACACCTTC.

The CDR3 spells CASSSHGSSYNEQFF. CDR3 DNA sequence: TGTGCCAGCAGTTCCCATGGGAGCTCCTACAATGAGCAGTTCTTC. The chain joins TRBV6-5 to TRBJ2-1, with a possible D match to TRBD2 (5 bases). V was pared by 4 bases and J by 0 bases, with 10 bases between. This CDR3 is 15 amino acids long. CDR1 MNHEY and CDR2 SVGAGI come from the germline V gene.

The chain recombines TRBV5-5 with TRBJ2-7; 7 bases are a match to TRBD1. Germline CDR1 is SGHKS and CDR2 is YYEKEE (reference sequence). Germline trimming cut 3 bases from V and 3 bases from J; bases unmatched to any gene: 9. CDR3 size: 15 residues. CDR3 DNA: TGTGCCAGCAGCTCGGGTCCGACAGGGCTCTACGAGCAGTACTTC. This codes for CASSSGPTGLYEQYF.

CDR3 sequence: CASSEWSSGGETQYF. Here the CDR3 DNA reads TGTGCCAGCAGTGAATGGTCATCTGGGGGAGAGACCCAGTACTTC. The genes are TRBV2 and TRBJ2-5; perhaps D is TRBD1 or TRBD2 (5 bases each). There are 15 residues in the CDR3. The germline gives CDR1 SNHLY, CDR2 FYNNEI. With 2 bases removed from V and 4 bases from J, the gap between germline ends came to 14 bases.

The rearrangement joins TRBV24-1 to TRBJ2-2; 7 nucleotides agree with TRBD1. The CDR3 contains 14 residues. The germline V gene has CDR1 KGHDR and CDR2 SFDVKD. V was clipped by 8 bases and J by 2 bases; unmatched bases: 4. Written as DNA, the CDR3 is TGTGCCACCAAGGGACAGATAAACACCGGGGAGCTGTTTTTT. Encoded protein: CATKGQINTGELFF.

This chain joins TRBV11-2 and TRBJ2-7, with D perhaps TRBD1 (5 bases). Trimming stripped 7 bases from V and 0 bases from J, with 13 bases between. This CDR3 spans 14 amino acids. Germline values: CDR1 SGHAT, CDR2 FQNNGV. CDR3 nucleotides: TGTGCCAGCAACCAAGGGGCCTACTCCTACGAGCAGTACTTC. The encoded protein is CASNQGAYSYEQYF.

The chain links TRBV7-8 to TRBJ1-3; D is undetermined. Trimming stripped 1 base from V and 4 bases from J, with 14 bases between. The CDR3 loop spans 16 amino acids. Germline assignment: CDR1 SGHVS and CDR2 FQNEAQ. The CDR3 DNA reads TGTGCCAGCAGCTTAGTTGGGGTAGCATCGGGAAACACCATATATTTT. Translating gives CASSLVGVASGNTIYF.

The V gene is TRBV30, the J gene TRBJ2-3; no firm D call. The CDR3 runs 12 residues. In germline, CDR1 is GTSNPN, CDR2 SVGIG (reference sequence). Trimming took 0 bases from V and 4 from J, leaving 5 bases between them. This CDR3 reads CAWSVSADTQYF. CDR3 coding DNA: TGTGCCTGGAGTGTATCTGCAGATACGCAGTATTTT.

The chain recombines TRBV28 with TRBJ2-5, with TRBD1 matching over 10 bases. CDR3 length: 15 amino acids. Germline CDR1 reads MDHEN; CDR2 reads SYDVKM. V was pared by 6 bases and J by 6 bases, with 10 bases of the junction left unmatched. CDR3 nucleotides: TGTGCCAGCAGCACAGCCGGGACAGGGGCGAAGACCCAGTACTTC. As protein: CASSTAGTGAKTQYF.

The gene calls are TRBV4-1 and TRBJ2-1; 9 nucleotides match TRBD2. The ends lost 1 base at V and 6 bases at J; junction bases unmatched: 10. This CDR3 region has 17 residues. CDR1 is MGHRA and CDR2 is YSYEKL in the germline V gene. CDR3 loop: CASSQGVYSGGRNEQFF. The DNA for the CDR3 is TGCGCCAGCAGCCAAGGGGTCTATAGCGGGGGACGCAATGAGCAGTTCTTC.

This sequence joins TRBV5-6 and TRBJ2-1, with D uncertain. Germline V gene data show CDR1 as SGHDT and CDR2 as YYEEEE. Deletions cut 4 bases from V and 4 bases from J, with 3 bases between. CDR3 length equals 11 residues. Here the CDR3 reads CASSTYNEQFF. In DNA form, the CDR3 reads TGTGCCAGCAGCACTTACAATGAGCAGTTCTTC.

The chain employs TRBV25-1 and TRBJ1-1; unclear D gene. V shed 1 base and J shed 0 bases, with 9 bases lying between them. The germline gives CDR1 MGHDK, CDR2 SYGVNS. The CDR3 totals 15 residues. CDR3 in amino acids: CASSESGSMNTEAFF. DNA for the CDR3: TGTGCCAGCAGTGAATCGGGGAGTATGAACACTGAAGCTTTCTTT.

This chain connects TRBV12-3 or TRBV12-4 to TRBJ1-2, with D uncertain. This CDR3 has 12 amino acids. The V gene lost 0 bases and the J gene lost 8 bases, with 7 bases spanning the gap. The CDR3: CASSLAPFGYTF. DNA for the CDR3: TGTGCCAGCAGTTTAGCGCCCTTCGGCTACACCTTC.

V and J are TRBV2 and TRBJ2-5; 7 nucleotides line up with TRBD1. J gave up 5 bases and V 5 bases, and 5 bases lay outside the gene matches. From germline, CDR1 is SNHLY and CDR2 FYNNEI. The CDR3 covers 13 residues. The CDR3 reads CASSLGGGETQYF. The CDR3 nucleotides are TGTGCCAGCAGTTTAGGGGGCGGGGAGACCCAGTACTTC.

The chain combines TRBV2 with TRBJ2-3, with TRBD1 matching 10 bases. Germline lookup yields CDR1 SNHLY and CDR2 FYNNEI. CDR3 length: 14 amino acids. The V gene end was trimmed by 8 bases and the J gene end by 5 bases; junction bases not matched to a gene: 7. DNA of the CDR3: TGTGCCAGCTTTCTGGGGACAGGGGTAGATACGCAGTATTTT. It is translated as CASFLGTGVDTQYF.

The rearrangement uses TRBV5-1 and TRBJ2-1, with 9 bases aligning to TRBD2. Germline CDR1 is SGHRS and CDR2 is YFSETQ. The CDR3 consists of 16 residues. With 2 bases clipped from V and 3 bases from J, the junction kept 6 bases outside the gene matches. The CDR3 region is CASSFGLAGNYNEQFF. The CDR3 DNA is TGCGCCAGCAGCTTCGGGCTAGCGGGGAACTACAATGAGCAGTTCTTC.

This clone was observed once. This chain connects TRBV18 to TRBJ2-2, with D perhaps TRBD1 (6 bases). The CDR3 is 16 residues long. CDR1 and CDR2 from the germline V gene are KGHSH and LQKENI. The ends were cut back, 0 bases at V and 3 bases at J, with 11 bases in the middle. CDR3 nucleotides: TGTGCCAGCTCACCACCGGCAGGGGTCGACACCGGGGAGCTGTTTTTT. It yields the protein CASSPPAGVDTGELFF.

On this clone: One end of the junction fails to match germline, which may point to a read error. J is TRBJ2-1 and V is TRBV7-7; possibly TRBD2 for D (6 bases). The CDR3 has 15 residues. CDR1 SSHAT and CDR2 FNYEAQ come from the germline V gene (reference sequence). CDR3 residues: CASSLFSGPNNEQFF. In DNA, the CDR3 is TGTGCTAGCAGCTTATTTAGCGGTCCCAACAATGAGCAGTTCTTC.

This clone was counted between two and nine times. The chain uses TRBV7-6 and TRBJ2-7; 10 bases map to TRBD2. The J segment lost 7 bases and the V segment lost 4 bases, leaving 10 bases of the junction unmatched. This CDR3 is built from 15 residues. Looked up from germline, CDR1 is SGHVS and CDR2 is FNYEAQ. The CDR3 protein is CASSSSGRANEEQYF. Written as DNA, the CDR3 is TGTGCCAGCAGCTCGAGCGGGAGGGCCAACGAAGAGCAGTACTTC.

V and J are TRBV7-2 and TRBJ1-2; no reliable D call. V lost 6 bases, J lost 10 bases, and 15 bases lay in between. The V gene's germline CDR1 is SGHTA and CDR2 FQGNSA. This CDR3 has 12 residues. This CDR3 reads CASSSLGFPYTF. CDR3 coding DNA: TGTGCCAGCAGTTCCCTCGGGTTCCCCTACACCTTC.

Ten or more counts support this clone. The rearrangement links TRBV5-1 to TRBJ1-6; D gene ambiguous. The germline V gene encodes CDR1 SGHRS and CDR2 YFSETQ. V shed 4 bases and J shed 7 bases, with 12 bases lying between them. This CDR3 has 14 amino acids. The CDR3 DNA follows: TGCGCCAGCAGCAGCCGGGATGTCAATTCACCCCTCCACTTT. Its translation: CASSSRDVNSPLHF.

On this clone itself: The junction differs from germline at one of its ends, possibly a read error. J is TRBJ2-2 and V is TRBV15, with D perhaps matching TRBD1 (5 bases). Germline V CDR1 and CDR2: LNHNV, YYDKDF (reference sequence). The CDR3 spans 14 residues. DNA for the CDR3: TGTGCCACCAGCACCCGACAGACCACCCGGGAGCTGTTTTTT. It codes for CATSTRQTTRELFF.

The rearrangement uses TRBV7-2 and TRBJ1-6; a possible D gene is TRBD1 (6 bases). With 5 bases removed from V and 9 bases from J, the gap between germline ends came to 20 bases. Germline loops: CDR1 SGHTA, CDR2 FQGNSA. The CDR3 is made up of 16 amino acids. The CDR3 bases are TGTGCCAGCAGCCCCCAGGTTCCACAGGGATTTTCACCCCTCCACTTT. Translation: CASSPQVPQGFSPLHF.

This clone was seen just once. The rearrangement uses TRBV5-1 and TRBJ1-2; 9 bases align to TRBD1. V shed 0 bases, J shed 8 bases, and the junction held 11 bases outside the gene matches. There are 16 residues in the CDR3. Germline V gene data show CDR1 as SGHRS and CDR2 as YFSETQ. As DNA, the CDR3 is TGCGCCAGCAGCTTGGAATCCCGGGACAGGGCGCGGGGCTACACCTTC. The encoded protein is CASSLESRDRARGYTF.

In this sample, this clone turned up once. This rearrangement joins TRBV6-2 or TRBV6-3 to TRBJ2-5; 7 bases line up with TRBD2. The germline V gene has CDR1 MNHEY and CDR2 SVGEGT. V shed 5 bases, J shed 5 bases, and the junction held 5 bases outside the gene matches. The CDR3 is 13 amino acids. The CDR3 loop is CASSRLGGETQYF. CDR3 DNA: TGTGCCAGCAGTCGTTTGGGGGGGGAGACCCAGTACTTC.